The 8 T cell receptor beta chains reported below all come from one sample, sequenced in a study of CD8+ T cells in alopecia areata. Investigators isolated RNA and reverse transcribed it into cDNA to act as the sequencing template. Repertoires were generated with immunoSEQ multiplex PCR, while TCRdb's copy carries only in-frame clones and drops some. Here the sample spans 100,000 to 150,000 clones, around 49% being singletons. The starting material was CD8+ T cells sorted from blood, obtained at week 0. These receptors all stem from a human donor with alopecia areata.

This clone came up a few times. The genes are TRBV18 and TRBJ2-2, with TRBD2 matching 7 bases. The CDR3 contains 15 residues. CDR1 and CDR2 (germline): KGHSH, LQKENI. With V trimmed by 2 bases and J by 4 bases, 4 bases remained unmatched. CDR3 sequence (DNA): TGTGCCAGCTCACCAACTAGCGAAGGCACCGGGGAGCTGTTTTTT. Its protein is CASSPTSEGTGELFF. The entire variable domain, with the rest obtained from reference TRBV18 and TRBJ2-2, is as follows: NAGVMQNPRHLVRRRGQEARLRCSPMKGHSHVYWYRQLPEEGLKFMVYLQKENIIDESGMPKERFSAEFPKEGPSILRIQQVVRGDSAAYFCASSPTSEGTGELFFGEGSRLTVL.

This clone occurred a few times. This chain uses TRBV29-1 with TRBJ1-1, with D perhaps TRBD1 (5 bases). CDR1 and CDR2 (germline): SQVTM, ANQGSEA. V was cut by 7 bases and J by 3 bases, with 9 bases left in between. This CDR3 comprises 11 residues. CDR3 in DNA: TGCAGCGGGGTAGGGGACACTGAAGCTTTCTTT. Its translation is CSGVGDTEAFF.

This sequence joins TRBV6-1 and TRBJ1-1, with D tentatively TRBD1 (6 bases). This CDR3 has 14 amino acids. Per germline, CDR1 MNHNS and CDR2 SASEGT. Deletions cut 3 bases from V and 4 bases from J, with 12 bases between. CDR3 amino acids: CASSDRGARTEAFF. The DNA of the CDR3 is TGTGCCAGCAGTGATCGGGGGGCGCGCACTGAAGCTTTCTTT.

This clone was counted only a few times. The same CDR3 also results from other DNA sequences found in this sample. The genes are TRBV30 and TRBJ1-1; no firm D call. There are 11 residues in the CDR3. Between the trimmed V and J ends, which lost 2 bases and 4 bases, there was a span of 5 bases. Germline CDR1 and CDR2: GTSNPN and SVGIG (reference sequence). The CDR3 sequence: CAWSPGTEAFF. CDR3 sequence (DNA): TGTGCCTGGAGTCCCGGCACTGAAGCTTTCTTT.

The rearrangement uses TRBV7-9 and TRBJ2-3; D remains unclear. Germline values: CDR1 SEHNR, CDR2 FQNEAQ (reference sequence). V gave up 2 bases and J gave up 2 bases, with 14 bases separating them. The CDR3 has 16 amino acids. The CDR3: CASSLISSLITDTQYF. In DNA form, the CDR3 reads TGTGCCAGCAGCTTAATAAGTAGCCTCATCACAGATACGCAGTATTTT.

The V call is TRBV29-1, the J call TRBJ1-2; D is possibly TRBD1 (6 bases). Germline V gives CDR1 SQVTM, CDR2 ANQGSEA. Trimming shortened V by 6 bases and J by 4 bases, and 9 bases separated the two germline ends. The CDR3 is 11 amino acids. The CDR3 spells CSVTGIYGYTF. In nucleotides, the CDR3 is TGCAGCGTAACAGGGATCTATGGCTACACCTTC.

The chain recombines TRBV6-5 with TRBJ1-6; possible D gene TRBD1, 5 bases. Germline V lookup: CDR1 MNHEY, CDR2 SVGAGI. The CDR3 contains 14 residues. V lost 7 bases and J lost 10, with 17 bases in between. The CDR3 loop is CASTDRAPVSPLHF. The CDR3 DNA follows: TGTGCCAGCACCGACAGAGCTCCGGTCTCACCCCTCCACTTT.

The CDR3 loop is CASSLNFHSGNTIYF. The CDR3 coding sequence is TGTGCCAGCAGTTTAAATTTTCACTCTGGAAACACCATATATTTT. V usage is TRBV27 and J usage is TRBJ1-3; D is ambiguous. The CDR3 totals 15 residues. The V and J ends lost 2 bases and 0 bases respectively, with 8 bases between them. In germline, CDR1 is MNHEY, CDR2 SMNVEV (reference sequence).